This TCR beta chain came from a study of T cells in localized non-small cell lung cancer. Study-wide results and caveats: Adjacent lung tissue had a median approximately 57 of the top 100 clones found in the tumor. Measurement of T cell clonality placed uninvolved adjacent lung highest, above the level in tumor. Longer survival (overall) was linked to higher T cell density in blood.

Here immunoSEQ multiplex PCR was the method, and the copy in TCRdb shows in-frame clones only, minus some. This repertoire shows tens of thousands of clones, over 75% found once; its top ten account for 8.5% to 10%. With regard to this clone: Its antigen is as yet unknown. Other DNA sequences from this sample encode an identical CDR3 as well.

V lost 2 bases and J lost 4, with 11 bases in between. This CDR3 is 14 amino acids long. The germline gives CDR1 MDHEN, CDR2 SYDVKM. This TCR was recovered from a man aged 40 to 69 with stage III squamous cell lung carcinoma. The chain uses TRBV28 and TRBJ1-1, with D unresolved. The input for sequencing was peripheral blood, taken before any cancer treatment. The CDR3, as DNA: TGTGCCAGCAGTTTACCCCAGGTCCCCACTGAAGCTTTCTTT. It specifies CASSLPQVPTEAFF.